The subject of this entry is one T cell receptor (beta chain). This CDR3 spans 14 amino acids. Germline CDR1 reads LGHDT; CDR2 reads YNNKEL (reference sequence). The V end was cut by 1 base, the J end by 5 bases, with 11 bases between. The data were produced by immunoSEQ multiplex PCR, yet TCRdb's version contains in-frame clones alone and is incomplete. The sample records about 270,000 clones, about four fifths being singletons. The data were obtained in a study of blood T cell repertoires in COVID-19. V is TRBV3-1 (or the pseudogene TRBV3-2) and J is TRBJ1-1; D is ambiguous. Source material: peripheral blood. This clonotype was sampled from a woman in her sixties or seventies with active or convalescent COVID-19. The CDR3 sequence is CASSQGSVITEAFF. The CDR3 DNA reads as TGTGCCAGCAGCCAAGGAAGCGTGATAACTGAAGCTTTCTTT.